This record covers a single TCR beta chain. This record comes from a study of blood T cell repertoires in COVID-19. For the study at large: PBMCs, B-cell-depleted T cells, or T cells were the source of the cDNA or gDNA that made up the material.

Authors' data handling: Nucleated cell number was recorded as an estimate derived from reference gene primer amplification. The data were produced by immunoSEQ multiplex PCR, yet TCRdb's version contains in-frame clones alone and is incomplete. V, J and clone size were drawn from that table, and D and trimming were deduced from the DNA. Of 120,000 or so clones in the sample, around 89% were seen once. CDR3 length: 16 residues. J lost 2 bases, V lost 5 bases, and 9 bases had no gene match. The germline V gene encodes CDR1 LNHDA and CDR2 SQIVND (reference sequence). Material: peripheral blood. The origin of this receptor is a man between 65 and 85 years old with active or convalescent COVID-19. The gene calls are TRBV19 and TRBJ1-1, with 9 bases fitting TRBD1. In DNA form, the CDR3 reads TGTGCCAGTAGTTACCAGGACAGGGGCGTTAACACTGAAGCTTTCTTT. As protein: CASSYQDRGVNTEAFF.